This T cell receptor beta chain was sequenced during a study of T cell responses to AZD1222 COVID-19 vaccine (dated by TCRdb to about 2021). Broadly, across the study: AZD1222 recipients whose second dose came at about 4 weeks and those whose second dose came at about 12 weeks were combined into one group, since spike-specific TCR depth and breadth did not differ between the two schedules. Trial participants were enrolled by age into 18-55, 56-69 and 70-plus year subgroups, with about 150, 28 and 57 TCR-sequenced participants respectively. A total of roughly 240 trial participants underwent TCR sequencing, of whom around 200 received two doses of AZD1222 and 26 received two doses of the MenACWY control vaccine. Beyond this particular receptor, the publication reports: Because no samples from the day 14 peak response were available, repertoires could be characterized only after the peak T cell response. In the small 56-69-year group, the increase in depth fell short of significance, most likely because of low power. Most participants were white British and females outnumbered males, and the authors suggested that clonal diversity may have been underestimated. Spike-specific TCR breadth and depth rose significantly after two AZD1222 doses compared with day 0 and with MenACWY recipients. CD4 TCRs associated with the vaccine covered the entire spike protein, and the dominant responses were in regions 160-218 and 743-854. Conclusions about previously exposed vaccinees are limited because only a handful of AZD1222 recipients were SARS-CoV-2 seropositive at baseline. Nearly half of unique spike-specific TCRs reportedly recognized epitopes outside regions mutated in the B.1.351 and B.1.1.7 variants.

Notes on this clone: This receptor's antigen is unknown. No base qualities exist here, and no much larger clone lies one base off it.

The CDR3 regions of human TCRbeta chains were analyzed by immunosequencing. Turning to the authors' computational methods: TCRs in the repertoires were matched against a reference library of SARS-CoV-2-specific TCRs that had been generated with the MIRA antigen-specificity platform. Breadth meant the fraction of unique TCRs that were SARS-CoV-2-associated, whereas depth meant the fraction of total T cells that were SARS-CoV-2-associated. Using the MIRA data, each spike-specific TCR was mapped to the spike region that the TCR reacts to and placed in a CD4 or CD8 class. Log10-transformed breadth and depth values were compared by one-way ANOVA with Sidak's multiple comparisons tests. As stored in TCRdb, this immuneACCESS dataset retains in-frame rearrangements with V and J assigned. A fraction of the clones does not appear; measured against another copy, unresolved V genes explain less than half of the discrepancy, and the remainder lacks a known reason. Clonal size and the V and J genes are those of that table, whereas D and trimming came from the DNA. The sample has approximately 80,000 clones on record, around 87% of them singletons. The ten largest clonotypes hold over 20% of the sample.

What this sample's time point label stands for: baseline before first vaccination. The vaccinee samples were drawn from two UK trials, COV001 and COV002, one of which was a single-blind randomized controlled phase 2/3 trial testing AZD1222 (ChAdOx1 nCoV-19) in healthy adults. For TCRbeta chain sequencing, PBMC samples from trial participants were taken at day 0 and at day 28 after the second dose. The clonotype originates from an adult in good health. Sequences were derived from peripheral blood, sampled on day 0 of AZD1222 vaccination.

The CDR3 sequence is CASRVGANTGELFF. The bases read TGTGCCAGCAGAGTTGGGGCGAACACCGGGGAGCTGTTTTTT. The sequence joins TRBV6-5 to TRBJ2-2; the D gene is not confidently resolved. The cysteine opens and the phenylalanine closes a CDR3 of 14 amino acids. Only the CDR3 DNA is retained, 42 bases long and in frame from the first base. In the germline V gene, CDR1 corresponds to MNHEY and CDR2 to SVGAGI. Trimming removed 6 bases from V and 0 bases from J, leaving 8 bases between the germline ends.